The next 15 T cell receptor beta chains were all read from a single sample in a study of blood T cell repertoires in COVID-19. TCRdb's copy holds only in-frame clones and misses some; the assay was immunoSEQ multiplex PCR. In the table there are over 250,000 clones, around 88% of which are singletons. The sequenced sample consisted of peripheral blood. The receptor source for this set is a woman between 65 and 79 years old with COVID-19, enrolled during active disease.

CDR3 DNA sequence: TGTGCCAGCAAGGACAGGCAATACAATGAGCAGTTCTTC. Its translation is CASKDRQYNEQFF. The chain couples TRBV2 to TRBJ2-1; 7 bases are shared with TRBD1. The trim removed 7 bases at V and 4 bases at J, leaving 4 bases unmatched. This CDR3 has 13 amino acids. Germline loops: CDR1 SNHLY, CDR2 FYNNEI.

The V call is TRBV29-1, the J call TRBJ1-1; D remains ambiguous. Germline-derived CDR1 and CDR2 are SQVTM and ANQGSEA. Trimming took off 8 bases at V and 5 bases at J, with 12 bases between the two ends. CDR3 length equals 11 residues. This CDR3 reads CSSNLGTEAFF. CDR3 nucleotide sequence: TGCAGCTCCAACCTCGGGACTGAAGCTTTCTTT.

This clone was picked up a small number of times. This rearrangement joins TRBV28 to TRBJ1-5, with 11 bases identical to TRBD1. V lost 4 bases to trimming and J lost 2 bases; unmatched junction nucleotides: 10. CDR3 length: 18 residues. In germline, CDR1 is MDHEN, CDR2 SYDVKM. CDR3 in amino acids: CASSSPGQGALRNQPQHF. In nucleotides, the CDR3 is TGTGCCAGCAGTTCCCCCGGACAGGGGGCTCTCCGCAATCAGCCCCAGCATTTT.

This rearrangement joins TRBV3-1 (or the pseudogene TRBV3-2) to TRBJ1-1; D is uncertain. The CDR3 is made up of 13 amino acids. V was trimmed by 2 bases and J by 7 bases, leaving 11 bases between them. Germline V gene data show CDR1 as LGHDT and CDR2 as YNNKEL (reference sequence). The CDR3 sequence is CASSQTPSYEAFF. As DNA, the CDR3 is TGTGCCAGCAGCCAAACTCCGAGTTATGAAGCTTTCTTT.

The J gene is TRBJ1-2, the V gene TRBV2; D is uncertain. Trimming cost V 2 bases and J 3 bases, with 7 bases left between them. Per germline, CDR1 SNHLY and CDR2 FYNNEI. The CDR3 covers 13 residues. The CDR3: CASSEFRDYGYTF. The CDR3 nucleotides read TGTGCCAGCAGTGAATTTCGGGACTATGGCTACACCTTC. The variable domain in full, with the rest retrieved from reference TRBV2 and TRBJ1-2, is EPEVTQTPSHQVTQMGQEVILRCVPISNHLYFYWYRQILGQKVEFLVSFYNNEISEKSEIFDDQFSVERPDGSNFTLKIRSTKLEDSAMYFCASSEFRDYGYTFGSGTRLTVV.

The CDR3 sequence: CASGRRLAGVEYQETQYF. The CDR3 DNA sequence: TGTGCTAGTGGTCGGCGACTAGCGGGCGTTGAGTACCAAGAGACCCAGTACTTC. The chain is built from TRBV12-5 and TRBJ2-5, with TRBD2 matching 10 bases. Trimming took 5 bases from V and 0 from J; bases not matched to a gene: 12. Germline V gene sequence: CDR1 LGHNT, CDR2 FRNRAP. CDR3 length equals 18 residues.

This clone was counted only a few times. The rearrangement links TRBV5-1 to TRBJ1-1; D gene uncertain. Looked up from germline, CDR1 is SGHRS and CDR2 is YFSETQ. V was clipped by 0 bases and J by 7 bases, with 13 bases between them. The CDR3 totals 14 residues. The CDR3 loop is CASSLVRPGNEAFF. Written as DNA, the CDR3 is TGCGCCAGCAGCTTGGTCCGCCCCGGGAATGAAGCTTTCTTT. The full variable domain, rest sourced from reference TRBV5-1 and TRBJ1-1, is KAGVTQTPRYLIKTRGQQVTLSCSPISGHRSVSWYQQTPGQGLQFLFEYFSETQRNKGNFPGRFSGRQFSNSRSEMNVSTLELGDSALYLCASSLVRPGNEAFFGQGTRLTVV.

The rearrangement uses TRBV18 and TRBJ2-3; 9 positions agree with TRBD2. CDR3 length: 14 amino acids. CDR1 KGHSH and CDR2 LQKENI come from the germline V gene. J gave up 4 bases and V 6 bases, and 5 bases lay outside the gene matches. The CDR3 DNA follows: TGTGCCAGCTCCTGGACTAGCGATGCAGATACGCAGTATTTT. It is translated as CASSWTSDADTQYF.

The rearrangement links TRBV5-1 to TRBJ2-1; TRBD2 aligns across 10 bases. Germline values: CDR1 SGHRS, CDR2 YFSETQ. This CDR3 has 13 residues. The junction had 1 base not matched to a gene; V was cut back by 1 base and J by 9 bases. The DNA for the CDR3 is TGCGCCAGCAGCTTGCCTAGCGGGGGTGAGCAGTTCTTC. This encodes CASSLPSGGEQFF.

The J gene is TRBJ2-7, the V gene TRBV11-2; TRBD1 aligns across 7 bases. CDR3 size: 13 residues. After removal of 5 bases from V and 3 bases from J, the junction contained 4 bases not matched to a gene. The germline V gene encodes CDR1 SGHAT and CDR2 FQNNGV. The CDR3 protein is CASSRQGYYEQYF. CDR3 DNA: TGTGCCAGCAGCCGACAGGGATACTACGAGCAGTACTTC. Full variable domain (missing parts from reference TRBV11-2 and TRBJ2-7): EAGVAQSPRYKIIEKRQSVAFWCNPISGHATLYWYQQILGQGPKLLIQFQNNGVVDDSQLPKDRFSAERLKGVDSTLKIQPAKLEDSAVYLCASSRQGYYEQYFGPGTRLTVT.

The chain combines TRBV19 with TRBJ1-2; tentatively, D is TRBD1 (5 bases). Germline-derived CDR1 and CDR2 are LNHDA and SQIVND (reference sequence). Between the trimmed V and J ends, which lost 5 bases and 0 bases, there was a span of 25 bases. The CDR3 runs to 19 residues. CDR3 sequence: CASSLLVWTPNATNYGYTF. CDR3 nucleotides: TGTGCCAGTAGTCTCCTAGTGTGGACACCCAACGCTACTAACTATGGCTACACCTTC.

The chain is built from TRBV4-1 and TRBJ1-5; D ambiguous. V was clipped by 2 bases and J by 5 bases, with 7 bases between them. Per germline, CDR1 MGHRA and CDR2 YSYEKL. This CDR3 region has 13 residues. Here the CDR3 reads CASSQTQDQPQHF. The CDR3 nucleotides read TGCGCCAGCAGCCAAACCCAGGATCAGCCCCAGCATTTT.

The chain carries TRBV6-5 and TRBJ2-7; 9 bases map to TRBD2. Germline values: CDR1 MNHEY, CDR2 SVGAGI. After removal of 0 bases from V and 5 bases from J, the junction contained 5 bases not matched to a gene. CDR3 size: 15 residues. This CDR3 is CASSYSALAGNEQYF. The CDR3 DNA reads TGTGCCAGCAGTTACTCTGCCCTAGCGGGGAACGAGCAGTACTTC.

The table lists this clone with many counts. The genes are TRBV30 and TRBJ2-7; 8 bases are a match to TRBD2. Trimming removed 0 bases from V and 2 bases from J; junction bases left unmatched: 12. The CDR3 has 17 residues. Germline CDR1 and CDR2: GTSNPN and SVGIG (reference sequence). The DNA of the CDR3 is TGTGCCTGGAGTGTAGAGCGGGGGCCTTTCGGGGCCTACGAGCAGTACTTC. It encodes CAWSVERGPFGAYEQYF.

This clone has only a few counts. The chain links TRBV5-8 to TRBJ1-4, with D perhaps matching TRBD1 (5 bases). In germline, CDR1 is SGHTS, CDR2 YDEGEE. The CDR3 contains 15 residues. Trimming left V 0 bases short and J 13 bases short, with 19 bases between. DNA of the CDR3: TGTGCCAGCAGCTTGGGGCAGGGCCTTTTGGGGGGACTGTTTTTT. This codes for CASSLGQGLLGGLFF.